The clone carrying this TCR beta chain was counted at least ten times. What it recognizes is unknown. Germline V gene sequence: CDR1 KGHDR, CDR2 SFDVKD. Trimming took 9 bases from V and 7 from J, leaving 11 bases between them. CDR3 size: 11 residues. The data are from a study of T cells in Graves' hyperthyroidism and ophthalmopathy. Study conclusions and caveats: Separating ophthalmopathy from stable hyperthyroidism was achieved by a 13 V-J model.

Regions amplified from RNA transcripts were the TCR beta CDR3 regions. First-round RT-PCR of the TCR CDR3 relied on the HTBI primer set. TCRdb ran MiXCR on the multiplex PCR reads and lists one entry per CDR3 protein. The sample records 40,000 to 60,000 distinct CDR3 sequences, 48% being singletons. The chain employs TRBV24-1 and TRBJ2-5; D might be TRBD2 (5 bases). This TCR came from a woman between 50 and 59 years old with Graves' ophthalmopathy. Sequencing input: blood. This CDR3 reads CATGVGGTQYF. The CDR3 nucleotides are TGTGCCACCGGGGTTGGAGGGACCCAGTACTTC.